The entry that follows covers one T cell receptor (beta chain) sequence. Germline CDR1 SEHNR, CDR2 FQNEAQ (reference sequence). Trimming shortened V by 3 bases and J by 2 bases, and 7 bases separated the two germline ends. The CDR3 totals 13 residues. The data originate from a study of T cell responses to AZD1222 COVID-19 vaccine. The repertoire was sequenced with immunoSEQ multiplex PCR; TCRdb's copy has only in-frame clones and lacks some. The table shows under 300,000 clones, with approximately 95% occurring only once. The TCR originated in an adult in good health. The chain combines TRBV7-9 with TRBJ2-5; no clear D gene. This material consisted of peripheral blood, taken on day 0 of AZD1222 vaccination. CDR3 protein: CASSFITQETQYF. The CDR3 nucleotides are TGTGCCAGCAGCTTCATCACTCAAGAGACCCAGTACTTC.